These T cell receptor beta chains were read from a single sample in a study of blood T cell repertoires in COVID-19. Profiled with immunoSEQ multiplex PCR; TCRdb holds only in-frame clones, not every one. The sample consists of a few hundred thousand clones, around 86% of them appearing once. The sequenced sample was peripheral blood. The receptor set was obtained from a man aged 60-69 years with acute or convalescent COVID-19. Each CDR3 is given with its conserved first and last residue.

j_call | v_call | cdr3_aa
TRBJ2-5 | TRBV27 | CASSSGLLQETQYF
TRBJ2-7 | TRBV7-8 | CASSFRVAGTGTNLTYEQYF
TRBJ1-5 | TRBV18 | CASSRQSNQPQHF
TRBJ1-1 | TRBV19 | CASSIASTANTEAFF
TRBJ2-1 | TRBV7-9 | CASSLTSGDPYNEQFF
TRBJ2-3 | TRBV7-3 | CASSLDPAGGLLDTQYF
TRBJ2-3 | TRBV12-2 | CASRFITPGGGETDTQYF
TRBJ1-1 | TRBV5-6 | CASSKPQGALRNTEAFF
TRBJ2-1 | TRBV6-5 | CASSRSSYNEQFF
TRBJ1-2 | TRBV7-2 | CASSSVIGDRGAYGYTF
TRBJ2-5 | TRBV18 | CASSGRQETQYF
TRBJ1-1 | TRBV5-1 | CASSLADSYTEAFF
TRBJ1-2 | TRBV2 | CASSDTGEGYTF
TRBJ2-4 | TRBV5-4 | CASSTGQGAAKNIQYF
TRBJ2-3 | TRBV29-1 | CSVGRVPNTDTQYF
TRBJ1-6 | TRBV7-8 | CASSLGAKIYSPLHF
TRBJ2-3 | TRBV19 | CASSIGGLGGSDTQYF
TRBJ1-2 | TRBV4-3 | CASSQERVQVSGYTF
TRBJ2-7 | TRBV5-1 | CASSSGQVSYEQYF
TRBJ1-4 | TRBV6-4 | CASSPGQGEEKLFF
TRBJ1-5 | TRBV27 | CASSLYLGGQPQHF
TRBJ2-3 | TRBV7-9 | CASSVTSGGPHSPDTQYF
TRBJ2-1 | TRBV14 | CASSLGQGYNEQFF
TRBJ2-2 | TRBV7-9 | CASSQKRTGPTGDTGELFF
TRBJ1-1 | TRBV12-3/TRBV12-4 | CASSQGQTTEAFF
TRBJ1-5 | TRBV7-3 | CASSPPEQGVNSNQPQHF
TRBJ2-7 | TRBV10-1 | CASSEGSLSEQYF
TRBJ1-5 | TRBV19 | CASSMWGQPNNQPQHF
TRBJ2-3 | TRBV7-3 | CASSPNPGTSGSTDTQYF
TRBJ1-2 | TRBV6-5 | CASSYSRQPNYGYTF
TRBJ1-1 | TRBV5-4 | CASSLRGSAEAFF
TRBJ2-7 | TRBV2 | CASSGGPSEEQYF
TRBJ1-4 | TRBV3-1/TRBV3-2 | CASSRWGQPEKLFF
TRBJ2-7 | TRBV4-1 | CASSTSTDYEQYF
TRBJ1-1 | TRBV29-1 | CSVEKQGVEAFF
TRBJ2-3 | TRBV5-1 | CASSLNGGRDTQYF
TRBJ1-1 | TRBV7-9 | CASSFSTGTEAFF
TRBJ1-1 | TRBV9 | CASSPSGNTEAFF
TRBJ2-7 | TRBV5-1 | CASSLGTGGSEQYF
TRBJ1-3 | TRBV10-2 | CASTRTGASSGNTIYF
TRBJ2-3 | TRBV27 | CASSLRGPSTDTQYF
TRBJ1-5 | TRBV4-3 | CASSQAAGNQPQHF
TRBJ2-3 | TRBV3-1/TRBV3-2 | CASSQTSGGAGDTQYF
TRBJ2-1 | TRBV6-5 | CASTQIAGKYNEQFF
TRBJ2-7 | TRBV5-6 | CASSLFGGASYEQYF
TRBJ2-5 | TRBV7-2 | CASSLGLTYQETQYF
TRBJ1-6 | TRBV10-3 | CAIRKGGSYNSPLHF
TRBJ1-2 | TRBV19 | CASRDLPRGGYGYTF
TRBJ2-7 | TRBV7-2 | CASSPWGGAYEQYF
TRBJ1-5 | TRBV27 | CASSQSRGQGNQPQHF
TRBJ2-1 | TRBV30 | CAWSVWSSYNEQFF
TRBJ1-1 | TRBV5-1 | CASSTGQGANTEAFF
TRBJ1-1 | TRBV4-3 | CASSQDTGFGTEAFF
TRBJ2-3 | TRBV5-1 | CASSLDPGTQYF